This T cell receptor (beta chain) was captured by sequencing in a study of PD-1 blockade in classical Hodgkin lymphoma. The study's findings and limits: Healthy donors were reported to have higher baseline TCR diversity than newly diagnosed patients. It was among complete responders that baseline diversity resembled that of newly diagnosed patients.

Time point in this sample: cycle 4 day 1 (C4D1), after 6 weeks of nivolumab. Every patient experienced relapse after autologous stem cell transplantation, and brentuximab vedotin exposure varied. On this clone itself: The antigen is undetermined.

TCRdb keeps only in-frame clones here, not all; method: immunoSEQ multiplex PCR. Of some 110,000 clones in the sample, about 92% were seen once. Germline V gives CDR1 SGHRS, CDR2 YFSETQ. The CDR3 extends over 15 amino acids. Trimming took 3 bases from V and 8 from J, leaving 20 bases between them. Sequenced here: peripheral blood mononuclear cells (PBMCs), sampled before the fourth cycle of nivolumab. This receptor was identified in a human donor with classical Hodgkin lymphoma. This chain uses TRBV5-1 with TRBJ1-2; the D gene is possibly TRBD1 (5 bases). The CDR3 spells CASSSTRPGDEGYTF. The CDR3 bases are TGCGCCAGCAGCTCAACGAGGCCGGGGGATGAGGGCTACACCTTC.